This paragraph covers one TCR beta chain sequence. These data belong to a study of blood T cell repertoires in COVID-19. At the level of the study: Specimens from acute and convalescent COVID-19 originated in the United States, Italy and Spain. Sample material is recorded as cDNA or gDNA derived from T cells, B-cell-depleted T cells, or PBMCs.

In the original processing: Estimation of nucleated cell counts was performed using reference gene primer amplification. Only in-frame clones appear in the TCRdb table, and some are missing; sequencing was by immunoSEQ multiplex PCR. V and J calls and clone size are as listed in that table; D and trimming were resolved from the DNA. This repertoire shows about 90,000 clones, 80% found once; its top ten account for under 13%. Per the germline V gene, CDR1 is SGHRS and CDR2 is YFSETQ. This CDR3 contains 14 residues. Germline trimming cut 5 bases from V and 5 bases from J; bases unmatched to any gene: 8.

The sample consisted of peripheral blood. The chain employs TRBV5-1 and TRBJ2-5, with 8 positions matching TRBD2. This TCR derives from a woman between 65 and 79 years old with acute or convalescent COVID-19. The CDR3 coding sequence is TGCGCCAGCAGATCCAACTTAGCGGGGGAGACCCAGTACTTC. Translation gives CASRSNLAGETQYF.